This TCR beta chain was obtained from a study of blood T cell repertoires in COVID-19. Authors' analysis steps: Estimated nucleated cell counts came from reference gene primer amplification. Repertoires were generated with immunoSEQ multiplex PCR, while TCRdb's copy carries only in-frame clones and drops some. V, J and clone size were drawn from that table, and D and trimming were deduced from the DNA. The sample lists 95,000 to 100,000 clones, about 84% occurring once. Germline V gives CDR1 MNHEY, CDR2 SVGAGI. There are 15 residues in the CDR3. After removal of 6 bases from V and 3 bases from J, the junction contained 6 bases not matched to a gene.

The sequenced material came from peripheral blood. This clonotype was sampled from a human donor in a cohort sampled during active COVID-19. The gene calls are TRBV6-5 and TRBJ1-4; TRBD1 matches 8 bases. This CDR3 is CASRHDRGANEKLFF. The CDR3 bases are TGTGCCAGCAGACACGACAGGGGCGCTAATGAAAAACTGTTTTTT.